This TCR beta chain was sequenced in a study of identical twins (dated by TCRdb to 2016 to 2018). Looking at the study overall: The study deep-sequenced TCR alpha and beta repertoires from monozygotic twins, unrelated adults of various ages and cord blood to test whether fetal clonotypes persist. To rule out contamination, the twin experiments were replicated at different times with different library preparation protocols.

Overall study outcomes, separate from this receptor: Because the same donors could not be followed over many years, conclusions were based on cross-sectional statistical analysis. Invariant T cells such as MAIT and iNKT could partly confound zero-insertion analyses, though diverse VJ usage argued against this for most clonotypes. In beta out-of-frame sequences, excess twin sharing was weaker, because having fewer shared sequences lowered the signal-to-noise ratio. Abundant cord blood beta clonotypes carried fewer insertions; young adult naive repertoires showed a weaker similar trend, while memory repertoires showed none. In monozygotic twins, recombination models systematically underestimated out-of-frame TCR alpha sharing, but the models matched the sharing seen between unrelated individuals. Compared with coincidental sharing between unrelated individuals, out-of-frame TCR alpha sequences shared between twins had an excess of sequences with low generation probability.

All donors were healthy Caucasians. The study also sequenced three unrelated non-twin adults: a male aged 18 to 30, a male aged 50 to 60 and a female aged 50 to 60. Miltenyi CD45RO+ enrichment and human naive T-cell isolation kits were used to isolate memory (CD45RO+) and naive T cells from PBMC. This clonotype was recorded at least ten times. Its antigen is still unknown. No quality values exist for individual bases; no much larger clone is one base distant. The library was built by means of 5' RACE. The instrument was an Illumina HiSeq 2000. Template switching introduced a universal primer binding site; the final cDNA contained a unique molecular identifier, enabling accurate counting of TCR cDNA molecules. Specific primers in the conserved constant-segment region were used to synthesize first-strand cDNA for TCR alpha and beta chains. To control for contamination, every cDNA library carried two barcodes: a SMART-Mk sample barcode plus Illumina barcodes. TruSeq adapter sequences along with Illumina sample barcodes were introduced in two successive PCR steps. TCR alpha and beta cDNA libraries were sequenced on the Illumina HiSeq platform with custom primers. The authors processed their data as follows. MiGEC processed the raw reads to extract unique molecular identifiers, while MiXCR was used to determine the CDR3 positions. Recombination models were inferred per individual with the repgenHMM and IGoR tools using an EM algorithm. Shared clonotype analysis was performed with the tcR package in R, normalizing sharing by the product of cloneset sizes. To study raw recombination free of thymic and clonal selection effects, out-of-frame nonproductive sequences were analyzed. Through fastp at Q25 and MiXCR, TCRdb rebuilt clones from the public reads, retaining in-frame beta chains. Entries are consolidated by CDR3 protein sequence, retaining the most common genes and DNA. These V and J calls are TCRdb output, not the study's own analysis. The sample table holds about 450,000 distinct CDR3 sequences, of which roughly 18% were seen once. Of the sample, around 10% falls within the top ten clones.

Deletion took 0 bases off V and 6 bases off J, with a span of 9 bases between the germline ends. CDR1 is given as SGHRS and CDR2 as YFSETQ, both from the germline V gene. Taken from cysteine to phenylalanine, the CDR3 has 14 residues. Solely the CDR3 DNA is kept, with 42 bases framed from the first base. The sequence is built from TRBV5-1 and TRBJ1-4, with the identity of the D gene unclear. This clonotype was sampled from a man between 50 and 59 years old in good health. Input material: naive T cells sorted from blood. The intended sense of this specimen's cell subset or site label: cells isolated with a human naive T-cell isolation kit. The sequenced DNA is TGCGCCAGCAGCTTGGAAGGGTTCCATGAAAAACTGTTTTTT. Its translation is CASSLEGFHEKLFF.